This T cell receptor (beta chain) was recorded in a study of blood T cell repertoires in COVID-19. The overall study: Donors in the United States, Italy and Spain gave samples during acute or convalescent COVID-19. PBMCs, B-cell-depleted T cells, or T cells were the source of the cDNA or gDNA that made up the material.

Authors' processing steps: Reference gene primers were amplified, and this amplification served to estimate nucleated cell counts. Clones were sequenced by immunoSEQ multiplex PCR, and TCRdb holds only the in-frame ones, with some missing. Clonal size and the V and J genes are those of that table, whereas D and trimming came from the DNA. The sample holds around 150,000 clones; 80% to 95% are singletons and the top ten take roughly 2%. Those enrolled in Seattle joined during active infection and were followed longitudinally afterward. The length of the CDR3 is 13 residues. V trimming: 5 bases; J trimming: 7 bases; junction bases outside the gene matches: 5.

The V and J genes are TRBV12-3 or TRBV12-4 and TRBJ1-1; 9 nucleotides agree with TRBD1. Sequenced input: peripheral blood. This sequence was found in a woman aged 60-75 years with COVID-19, enrolled during active disease. The CDR3 coding sequence is TGTGCCAGCAGTCAGACAGGGGGGGTTGAAGCTTTCTTT. Translating gives CASSQTGGVEAFF.